These 24 T cell receptor beta chains were sequenced from one sample in a study of Ad26.COV2.S vaccination and SARS-CoV-2 variants (dated by TCRdb to the early 2020s). The library relied on the immunoSEQ multiplex PCR assay. The table was pulled from immuneACCESS by TCRdb, which kept in-frame rearrangements only. Such tables lose some clones; where checked, under half of the loss comes from unresolved V genes, and the rest has no known cause. In this sample the table shows 300,000 to 350,000 clones, about nine tenths of which occur a single time. The ten largest clones take up approximately 5.8% of the sample. The meaning of the sample's treatment or condition label: roughly 19 received Ad26.COV2.S at low or high dose, single or two shots; five or six received placebo; per-sample allocation not given. For vaccine and placebo recipients, repertoires were sequenced using samples collected on day 63 after the first injection.

The specimen comprised peripheral blood, sampled in a trial of Ad26.COV2.S vaccine versus placebo. All receptors derive from a person between 18 and 60 years old who received the Ad26.COV2.S COVID-19 vaccine or a placebo.

Written as DNA, the CDR3 is TGCGCCAGCAGCCCGCACCAGGGGGCTCGGGAGACCCAGTACTTC. Protein sequence: CASSPHQGARETQYF. This rearrangement joins TRBV5-1 to TRBJ2-5; 8 nucleotides line up with TRBD1. This CDR3 contains 15 residues. V shed 4 bases and J 5 bases; nucleotides not matched to a gene: 10. Germline V CDR1 and CDR2: SGHRS, YFSETQ.

The V and J genes are TRBV7-9 and TRBJ1-2; possibly TRBD1 for D (5 bases). CDR1 is SEHNR and CDR2 is FQNEAQ in the germline V gene (reference sequence). V gave up 4 bases and J gave up 5 bases, with 17 bases separating them. This CDR3 is 15 amino acids long. This CDR3 reads CASSSRDSAKYGYTF. In nucleotides, the CDR3 is TGTGCCAGCAGCTCCCGGGACTCTGCCAAGTATGGCTACACCTTC.

This clone was seen a handful of times. The rearrangement joins TRBV12-5 to TRBJ1-6; D is ambiguous. Germline CDR1 LGHNT, CDR2 FRNRAP. V dropped 0 bases and J dropped 9 bases, with 9 bases sitting between them. This CDR3 spans 14 amino acids. The CDR3 region has the DNA TGTGCTAGTGGTTTGGTAGGGATCGGTTCACCCCTCCACTTT. Protein sequence: CASGLVGIGSPLHF.

The V call is TRBV5-1, the J call TRBJ2-7; a weak D match, TRBD1 (5 bases). This CDR3 comprises 15 residues. The ends were cut back, 9 bases at V and 3 bases at J, with 22 bases in the middle. Per the germline V gene, CDR1 is SGHRS and CDR2 is YFSETQ. DNA for the CDR3: TGCGCCACCACGCATGGGGCCGGTGGTCGCTACGAGCAGTACTTC. Translation: CATTHGAGGRYEQYF.

The V gene is TRBV7-9, the J gene TRBJ1-2, with TRBD1 matching 8 bases. V lost 5 bases to trimming and J lost 8 bases; unmatched junction nucleotides: 13. Germline V gene data show CDR1 as SEHNR and CDR2 as FQNEAQ (reference sequence). The CDR3 contains 15 residues. DNA of the CDR3: TGTGCCAGCAGCAACCTGACAGGGGATGGGGAGGGCTACACCTTC. Protein sequence: CASSNLTGDGEGYTF.

The chain has TRBV20-1 and TRBJ2-2; D ambiguous. The germline V and J ends were trimmed by 4 bases and 9 bases, with 9 bases remaining between them. Germline CDR1 is DFQATT and CDR2 is SNEGSKA (reference sequence). CDR3 length: 11 residues. In DNA, the CDR3 is TGCAGTGCTACCCAAGGGAGGGAGCTGTTTTTT. It is translated as CSATQGRELFF.

This sequence joins TRBV24-1 and TRBJ2-5; D uncertain. Per the germline V gene, CDR1 is KGHDR and CDR2 is SFDVKD. Trimming pared 3 bases from V and 2 bases from J, leaving 6 bases between. The CDR3 is made up of 13 amino acids. The CDR3 sequence is CATSDRSQETQYF. The DNA for the CDR3 is TGTGCCACCAGTGATCGGAGTCAAGAGACCCAGTACTTC.

This clone was seen a handful of times. V usage is TRBV7-2 and J usage is TRBJ1-2; D gene uncertain. Germline V lookup: CDR1 SGHTA, CDR2 FQGNSA. The CDR3 loop spans 15 amino acids. V lost 1 base to trimming and J lost 6 bases, with 15 bases between them. CDR3 protein: CASSLGFGVVDGYTF. CDR3 nucleotide sequence: TGTGCCAGCAGCTTAGGCTTCGGGGTAGTGGATGGCTACACCTTC.

This clone was seen just once. J is TRBJ1-2 and V is TRBV29-1; 9 nucleotides agree with TRBD1. Trimming at V came to 0 bases and at J to 2 bases, leaving 4 bases not matched to a gene. The CDR3 is made up of 15 amino acids. Germline CDR1 reads SQVTM; CDR2 reads ANQGSEA. CDR3 in amino acids: CSVEDRDRVNYGYTF. The CDR3 region has the DNA TGCAGCGTTGAAGATCGGGACAGGGTGAACTATGGCTACACCTTC.

The chain links TRBV27 to TRBJ2-1; D uncertain. The CDR3 length is 14 residues. V was trimmed by 7 bases and J by 1 base, leaving 11 bases between them. Germline V gives CDR1 MNHEY, CDR2 SMNVEV (reference sequence). CDR3 loop: CASTSGGSYNEQFF. In nucleotides, the CDR3 is TGTGCCAGCACCTCTGGTGGTTCCTACAATGAGCAGTTCTTC.

The chain uses TRBV28 and TRBJ1-1; D gene ambiguous. V lost 1 base and J lost 3, with 3 bases in between. Germline-derived CDR1 and CDR2 are MDHEN and SYDVKM. The CDR3 loop spans 12 amino acids. The CDR3 is CASSLYDTEAFF. CDR3 coding DNA: TGTGCCAGCAGTTTATACGACACTGAAGCTTTCTTT.

The chain couples TRBV29-1 to TRBJ1-2; perhaps TRBD1 as D (6 bases). V was cut by 6 bases and J by 4 bases, with 18 bases left in between. The length of the CDR3 is 14 residues. The germline gives CDR1 SQVTM, CDR2 ANQGSEA. The CDR3 DNA reads TGCAGCGTCGAGGAGGGGGGGGCCCTCTATGGCTACACCTTC. Its protein product is CSVEEGGALYGYTF.

The V and J genes are TRBV6-5 and TRBJ1-2; 8 bases align to TRBD1. Germline values: CDR1 MNHEY, CDR2 SVGAGI. CDR3 length: 14 residues. Germline trimming cut 8 bases from V and 0 bases from J; bases unmatched to any gene: 5. The CDR3 bases are TGTGCCAGCGGACAGGGAGGGGCTAACTATGGCTACACCTTC. This sequence encodes CASGQGGANYGYTF.

The rearrangement links TRBV10-3 to TRBJ2-7, with D perhaps TRBD1 (6 bases). Trimming cost V 2 bases and J 3 bases, with 8 bases left between them. The CDR3 extends over 13 amino acids. Germline CDR1 ENHRY, CDR2 SYGVKD. In DNA form, the CDR3 reads TGTGCCATCAGTGAGATCAGGGGCTACGAGCAGTACTTC. Translated: CAISEIRGYEQYF.

V gene TRBV16 combines with J gene TRBJ1-1; 7 nucleotides align to TRBD1. Germline loops: CDR1 KGHSY, CDR2 FQNENV. The CDR3 is 15 amino acids. V shed 2 bases and J 11 bases; nucleotides not matched to a gene: 14. The CDR3 spells CASSQLVYSTGTAFF. For the CDR3, the DNA is TGTGCCAGCAGCCAACTAGTATATTCGACAGGGACGGCTTTCTTT.

The chain carries TRBV12-5 and TRBJ1-1; D is unresolved. V lost 4 bases to trimming and J lost 2 bases, with 14 bases between them. Germline assignment: CDR1 LGHNT and CDR2 FRNRAP. CDR3 length: 15 residues. CDR3 nucleotides: TGTGCTAGTGGTTCGGTATTGGGTATCAACACTGAAGCTTTCTTT. This encodes CASGSVLGINTEAFF.

The chain recombines TRBV12-3 or TRBV12-4 with TRBJ1-2; D remains unclear. This CDR3 comprises 13 residues. The V end was cut by 4 bases, the J end by 0 bases, with 6 bases between. CDR3 in amino acids: CASSSLTNYGYTF. CDR3 nucleotides: TGTGCCAGCAGTTCTTTAACTAACTATGGCTACACCTTC.

The chain joins TRBV4-3 to TRBJ2-1; no clear D gene. The germline gives CDR1 LGHNA, CDR2 YSLEER. This CDR3 is built from 17 residues. V was pared by 0 bases and J by 6 bases, with 18 bases between. The CDR3 protein is CASSQEEFLRASNEQFF. CDR3 sequence (DNA): TGCGCCAGCAGCCAAGAAGAGTTTTTAAGAGCCTCCAATGAGCAGTTCTTC.

This clone was recorded once. The V gene is TRBV30, the J gene TRBJ1-5; TRBD1 matches 10 bases. The CDR3 is 16 amino acids. The junction had 8 bases not matched to a gene; V was cut back by 4 bases and J by 2 bases. Per germline, CDR1 GTSNPN and CDR2 SVGIG (reference sequence). The CDR3 is CAWTPRDRGGNQPQHF. DNA for the CDR3: TGTGCCTGGACCCCCCGGGACAGGGGAGGCAATCAGCCCCAGCATTTT.

V usage is TRBV5-4 and J usage is TRBJ1-6; 8 nucleotides agree with TRBD1. This CDR3 comprises 17 residues. Germline values: CDR1 SGHNT, CDR2 YYREEE (reference sequence). The V segment lost 3 bases and the J segment 7 bases; nucleotides outside the gene matches: 12. As DNA, the CDR3 is TGTGCCAGCAGCTACCGGACAGGGAAGTATAGCAATTCACCCCTCCACTTT. Encoded protein: CASSYRTGKYSNSPLHF.

V usage is TRBV18 and J usage is TRBJ1-2; D call uncertain. Trimming took off 0 bases at V and 1 base at J, with 15 bases between the two ends. This CDR3 is 17 amino acids long. Germline V gives CDR1 KGHSH, CDR2 LQKENI. Here the CDR3 DNA reads TGTGCCAGCTCACCACCGCCAAGGGTAATGGATAACTATGGCTACACCTTC. Encoded protein: CASSPPPRVMDNYGYTF.

The chain is built from TRBV18 and TRBJ2-1; the D call may be TRBD1 or TRBD2 (5 bases each). V lost 1 base and J lost 10, with 14 bases in between. Germline V gives CDR1 KGHSH, CDR2 LQKENI. The CDR3 consists of 14 residues. CDR3 loop: CASSPQPGPGEQFF. CDR3 bases: TGTGCCAGCTCACCACAACCGGGGCCGGGGGAGCAGTTCTTC.

The CDR3 sequence is CASSESIASQETQYF. CDR3 DNA: TGCGCCAGCAGTGAGTCTATTGCTTCTCAAGAGACCCAGTACTTC. The gene calls are TRBV10-1 and TRBJ2-5; D is ambiguous. V was pared by 0 bases and J by 2 bases, with 10 bases between. The CDR3 runs 15 residues. In germline, CDR1 is WNHNN, CDR2 SYGVQD (reference sequence).

CDR3 coding DNA: TGTGCCAGCAGCTTAGGGACTCTGACAGATACGCAGTATTTT. Translated, it gives CASSLGTLTDTQYF. The gene calls are TRBV7-6 and TRBJ2-3; D might be TRBD2 (5 bases). V lost 1 base and J lost 3, with 8 bases in between. The length of the CDR3 is 14 residues. Looked up from germline, CDR1 is SGHVS and CDR2 is FNYEAQ.